Presented here are 23 T cell receptor beta chains from one specimen sequenced in a study of T cells in localized non-small cell lung cancer. This table comes from immunoSEQ multiplex PCR, and its TCRdb copy is limited to in-frame clones, with some not included. The data contain some 10,000 clones, approximately 80% of them singletons. The input for sequencing was peripheral blood mononuclear cells, taken before any cancer treatment. The receptor set was obtained from a female donor aged 60 or older with stage II lung adenocarcinoma.

The chain has TRBV7-9 and TRBJ2-7; no clear D gene. The CDR3 extends over 15 amino acids. In germline, CDR1 is SEHNR, CDR2 FQNEAQ (reference sequence). The ends were cut back, 1 base at V and 0 bases at J, with 10 bases in the middle. The CDR3 DNA reads TGTGCCAGCAGCTTAGACCCAGCCAGCTCCTACGAGCAGTACTTC. This translates into CASSLDPASSYEQYF.

The gene calls are TRBV29-1 and TRBJ2-3; the D call may be TRBD1 or TRBD2 (5 bases each). Germline V gene data show CDR1 as SQVTM and CDR2 as ANQGSEA. V lost 4 bases and J 3 bases, leaving 14 bases between the germline ends. CDR3 length equals 14 residues. DNA for the CDR3: TGCAGCGTTGGGGCAGGGAGTAGAACAGATACGCAGTATTTT. Its translation: CSVGAGSRTDTQYF.

The rearrangement uses TRBV6-5 and TRBJ2-1; TRBD2 matches at 10 bases. The CDR3 runs to 14 residues. Germline V lookup: CDR1 MNHEY, CDR2 SVGAGI. The junction had 3 bases not matched to a gene; V was cut back by 7 bases and J by 3 bases. CDR3 nucleotides: TGTGCCAGCACCGGGACTAGCGACTACAATGAGCAGTTCTTC. Its protein product is CASTGTSDYNEQFF.

The chain uses TRBV11-1 and TRBJ1-4; TRBD1 matches at 9 bases. The CDR3 spans 14 residues. Looked up from germline, CDR1 is SGHAT and CDR2 is FQDESV (reference sequence). Trimming removed 5 bases from V and 8 bases from J; junction bases left unmatched: 6. CDR3 amino acids: CASSQTGGEEKLFF. The CDR3 DNA follows: TGTGCCAGCAGCCAGACAGGGGGAGAAGAAAAACTGTTTTTT.

This clone was detected only once. The V call is TRBV7-2, the J call TRBJ2-7; TRBD1 agrees at 9 bases. Trimming cost V 2 bases and J 2 bases; bases outside gene matches: 4. In germline, CDR1 is SGHTA, CDR2 FQGNSA. The CDR3 covers 15 residues. The CDR3 region has the DNA TGTGCCAGCAGCTTAAGGACAGGGGCCACCTACGAGCAGTACTTC. Its translation: CASSLRTGATYEQYF.

The chain employs TRBV28 and TRBJ2-3, with 10 nucleotides matching TRBD2. With 3 bases clipped from V and 5 bases from J, the junction kept 5 bases outside the gene matches. The CDR3 contains 15 residues. Germline CDR1 is MDHEN and CDR2 is SYDVKM. CDR3 DNA: TGTGCCAGCAGTTTGATAGCTAGCGGGAGAGATACGCAGTATTTT. This translates into CASSLIASGRDTQYF.

The chain carries TRBV5-1 and TRBJ2-5, with TRBD1 matching 9 bases. From germline, CDR1 is SGHRS and CDR2 YFSETQ. This CDR3 spans 14 amino acids. Trimming at V came to 3 bases and at J to 1 base, leaving 1 base not matched to a gene. The CDR3 spells CASSSGQGQETQYF. The CDR3 DNA reads TGCGCCAGCAGCTCGGGACAGGGCCAAGAGACCCAGTACTTC.

This chain links TRBV6-8 with TRBJ2-1; 7 bases map to TRBD2. Looked up from germline, CDR1 is MNHGY and CDR2 is SAAAGT. The CDR3 has 17 amino acids. The V segment lost 6 bases and the J segment 4 bases; nucleotides outside the gene matches: 15. Here the CDR3 DNA reads TGTGCCAGCAGCGTCTACCGGACTAGGCAGGTTTACAATGAGCAGTTCTTC. Translation: CASSVYRTRQVYNEQFF.

This chain links TRBV28 with TRBJ1-2; D is possibly TRBD1 (5 bases). Germline V lookup: CDR1 MDHEN, CDR2 SYDVKM. This CDR3 has 14 amino acids. V was trimmed by 8 bases and J by 4 bases, leaving 17 bases between them. The CDR3 DNA reads as TGTGCCAGCCGAAAGACCGAGGGGAGCTATGGCTACACCTTC. Protein sequence: CASRKTEGSYGYTF.

Notes on this clone: One junction end disagrees with the germline gene, perhaps due to a read error. V gene TRBV2 combines with J gene TRBJ2-1; TRBD1 matches 9 bases. The CDR3 totals 12 residues. Germline V CDR1 and CDR2: SNHLY, FYNNEI. The DNA for the CDR3 is TGTGCCAGCAGTAGAATGGGACAGGGTATGATCTTC. This codes for CASSRMGQGMIF.

The rearrangement uses TRBV29-1 and TRBJ2-3, with 8 bases fitting TRBD2. This CDR3 is 14 amino acids long. Germline values: CDR1 SQVTM, CDR2 ANQGSEA. The V and J ends lost 6 bases and 2 bases, in that order; junction bases with no gene match: 7. CDR3 residues: CSVAGLVATDTQYF. The CDR3 DNA sequence: TGCAGCGTCGCGGGACTAGTTGCCACAGATACGCAGTATTTT.

The chain couples TRBV7-6 to TRBJ2-2; unclear D gene. V lost 4 bases to trimming and J lost 3 bases, with 9 bases between them. The germline CDR1 and CDR2 sequences are SGHVS and FNYEAQ. The CDR3 loop spans 14 amino acids. In DNA form, the CDR3 reads TGTGCCAGCAGCTCCCTTAAGTACACCGGGGAGCTGTTTTTT. This gives the protein CASSSLKYTGELFF.

The chain employs TRBV6-5 and TRBJ1-5; D unresolved. V lost 2 bases, J lost 1 base, and 6 bases lay in between. From germline, CDR1 is MNHEY and CDR2 SVGAGI. The CDR3 extends over 14 amino acids. In nucleotides, the CDR3 is TGTGCCAGCAGTTACAGAGTAAGCAATCAGCCCCAGCATTTT. Translated: CASSYRVSNQPQHF.

This sequence joins TRBV11-2 and TRBJ2-2, with unresolved D. V lost 0 bases and J lost 3, with 11 bases in between. Germline CDR1 is SGHAT and CDR2 is FQNNGV. The CDR3 loop spans 16 amino acids. CDR3 coding DNA: TGTGCCAGCAGCTTAGACTCCCCTAGATACACCGGGGAGCTGTTTTTT. Translated, it gives CASSLDSPRYTGELFF.

The rearrangement uses TRBV2 and TRBJ1-2; D call uncertain. Trimming took 3 bases from V and 3 from J, leaving 8 bases between them. The CDR3 is made up of 13 amino acids. CDR1 is SNHLY and CDR2 is FYNNEI in the germline V gene. The CDR3 is CASSDASHYGYTF. DNA of the CDR3: TGTGCCAGCAGTGACGCCAGCCACTATGGCTACACCTTC.

This sequence joins TRBV28 and TRBJ2-4; D may be TRBD2 (6 bases). V was clipped by 1 base and J by 0 bases, with 10 bases between them. The CDR3 totals 16 residues. Germline V gene lookup returns CDR1 MDHEN and CDR2 SYDVKM. Here the CDR3 DNA reads TGTGCCAGCAGTTTATTCGGGGGATTAGCCAAAAACATTCAGTACTTC. It translates to CASSLFGGLAKNIQYF.

The chain joins TRBV30 to TRBJ2-5, with 7 nucleotides matching TRBD2. Looked up from germline, CDR1 is GTSNPN and CDR2 is SVGIG (reference sequence). The trim removed 0 bases at V and 2 bases at J, leaving 3 bases unmatched. The CDR3 spans 14 residues. The CDR3 DNA follows: TGTGCCTGGAGTGTATGGACTAGTCAAGAGACCCAGTACTTC. This sequence encodes CAWSVWTSQETQYF.

CDR3 nucleotides: TGTGCCAGTAGTCCTCGGACTAGCTTCTCGGAGACCCAGTACTTC. Its translation: CASSPRTSFSETQYF. The genes are TRBV19 and TRBJ2-5; TRBD2 matches 8 bases. The junction had 10 bases not matched to a gene; V was cut back by 5 bases and J by 5 bases. Germline V gives CDR1 LNHDA, CDR2 SQIVND (reference sequence). The CDR3 contains 15 residues.

The chain links TRBV5-8 to TRBJ2-7; 8 bases map to TRBD2. V gave up 0 bases and J gave up 6 bases; unmatched junction bases: 8. Germline-derived CDR1 and CDR2 are SGHTS and YDEGEE. This CDR3 has 15 amino acids. The CDR3 sequence: CASSLVTSGLGEQYF. In DNA form, the CDR3 reads TGTGCCAGCAGCTTGGTAACTAGCGGTCTGGGCGAGCAGTACTTC.

The chain combines TRBV30 with TRBJ2-3; D remains unclear. The CDR3 contains 13 residues. CDR1 and CDR2 from the germline V gene are GTSNPN and SVGIG (reference sequence). V was pared by 0 bases and J by 6 bases, with 10 bases between. The CDR3 bases are TGTGCCTGGAGTGTAGGGCCCTGGGATACGCAGTATTTT. This sequence encodes CAWSVGPWDTQYF.

The V and J genes are TRBV11-1 and TRBJ2-4; TRBD2 matches 7 bases. The CDR3 sequence is 18 residues long. J gave up 0 bases and V 2 bases, and 10 bases lay outside the gene matches. Germline lookup yields CDR1 SGHAT and CDR2 FQDESV (reference sequence). CDR3 DNA: TGTGCCAGCAGCTTACGGACTAGTGACGTTCGAGCCAAAAACATTCAGTACTTC. The encoded protein is CASSLRTSDVRAKNIQYF.

The chain carries TRBV7-9 and TRBJ1-1, with 10 bases fitting TRBD1. Per the germline V gene, CDR1 is SEHNR and CDR2 is FQNEAQ (reference sequence). The CDR3 sequence is 17 residues long. V trimming: 4 bases; J trimming: 6 bases; junction bases outside the gene matches: 14. The CDR3 DNA follows: TGTGCCAGCAGCTCCCGGACAGGGGGTAAATCTTTTTCTGAAGCTTTCTTT. Translation: CASSSRTGGKSFSEAFF. Using reference TRBV7-9 and TRBJ1-1 for the parts outside the CDR3, the full variable domain is DTGVSQNPRHKITKRGQNVTFRCDPISEHNRLYWYRQTLGQGPEFLTYFQNEAQLEKSRLLSDRFSAERPKGSFSTLEIQRTEQGDSAMYLCASSSRTGGKSFSEAFFGQGTRLTVV.

The chain carries TRBV27 and TRBJ1-6; no clear D. Trimming took 2 bases from V and 7 from J, leaving 6 bases between them. CDR1 MNHEY and CDR2 SMNVEV come from the germline V gene (reference sequence). The CDR3 totals 13 residues. The CDR3 nucleotides read TGTGCCAGCAGTTTAGGGGTAAATTCACCCCTCCACTTT. This encodes CASSLGVNSPLHF.